The 28 T cell receptor beta chains in this list originate from one sample, sequenced in a study of CD8+ T cells in alopecia areata. Treatment specified: oral pan-JAK inhibitor, 5-10 mg twice daily. The authors extracted RNA and reverse transcribed it into cDNA as the sequencing template. Assay: immunoSEQ multiplex PCR; the TCRdb copy retains only in-frame clones and omits some. The data hold fewer than 200,000 clones, with around three fifths observed a single time. The source material was CD4+ T cells sorted from blood, sampled at week 24, from a patient treated with tofacitinib. These receptors came from a human donor with alopecia areata.

The J gene is TRBJ1-5, the V gene TRBV4-1, with D maybe TRBD1 (6 bases). The CDR3 length is 14 residues. Deletions cut 2 bases from V and 7 bases from J, with 12 bases between. Germline CDR1 MGHRA, CDR2 YSYEKL. DNA for the CDR3: TGCGCCAGCAGCCAACAGGGGTCGGGACAGCCCCAGCATTTT. Protein sequence: CASSQQGSGQPQHF.

This clone was counted only a few times. The rearrangement joins TRBV27 to TRBJ1-2, with D perhaps TRBD1 (5 bases). The germline V gene has CDR1 MNHEY and CDR2 SMNVEV (reference sequence). With 8 bases removed from V and 4 bases from J, the gap between germline ends came to 20 bases. This CDR3 is 15 amino acids long. The CDR3 sequence is CASRPGGGSFYGYTF. The DNA of the CDR3 is TGTGCCAGCCGACCCGGTGGGGGAAGCTTCTATGGCTACACCTTC.

The chain uses TRBV6-5 and TRBJ2-1; D might be TRBD2 (6 bases). Germline V gives CDR1 MNHEY, CDR2 SVGAGI. Trimming left V 0 bases short and J 3 bases short, with 12 bases between. This CDR3 is built from 16 residues. Here the CDR3 DNA reads TGTGCCAGCAGTTACTCGATCGTGCGGGGCTACAATGAGCAGTTCTTC. This gives the protein CASSYSIVRGYNEQFF.

This clone was detected only a few times. The gene calls are TRBV7-9 and TRBJ1-1; D possibly corresponds to TRBD1 (5 bases). V dropped 2 bases and J dropped 0 bases, with 13 bases sitting between them. The length of the CDR3 is 16 residues. CDR1 SEHNR and CDR2 FQNEAQ come from the germline V gene (reference sequence). The CDR3 loop reads CASSLTGVGMNTEAFF. Here the CDR3 DNA reads TGTGCCAGCAGCTTAACGGGGGTGGGCATGAACACTGAAGCTTTCTTT. The full variable domain, with the rest looked up from reference TRBV7-9 and TRBJ1-1, is DTGVSQNPRHKITKRGQNVTFRCDPISEHNRLYWYRQTLGQGPEFLTYFQNEAQLEKSRLLSDRFSAERPKGSFSTLEIQRTEQGDSAMYLCASSLTGVGMNTEAFFGQGTRLTVV.

CDR3 DNA sequence: TGCGCCAGCAGCTTGGTTCAGGGCCTGAACACTGAAGCTTTCTTT. Protein sequence: CASSLVQGLNTEAFF. The chain joins TRBV5-1 to TRBJ1-1; perhaps TRBD1 as D (5 bases). Trimming cost V 0 bases and J 0 bases, with 9 bases left between them. CDR3 length: 15 amino acids. Germline V gene data show CDR1 as SGHRS and CDR2 as YFSETQ.

The rearrangement joins TRBV7-8 to TRBJ2-5; D uncertain. The germline V and J ends were trimmed by 3 bases and 1 base, with 6 bases remaining between them. Germline V lookup: CDR1 SGHVS, CDR2 FQNEAQ. This CDR3 contains 13 residues. CDR3 loop: CASSFRVQETQYF. The CDR3 coding sequence is TGTGCCAGCAGCTTCCGGGTCCAAGAGACCCAGTACTTC.

This clone has a single count. The V call is TRBV2, the J call TRBJ1-5; D gene ambiguous. Germline loops: CDR1 SNHLY, CDR2 FYNNEI. The CDR3 consists of 14 residues. Trimming cost V 2 bases and J 2 bases, with 7 bases left between them. CDR3 sequence (DNA): TGTGCCAGCAGTGAACGGTCCGGCAATCAGCCCCAGCATTTT. This codes for CASSERSGNQPQHF.

The chain links TRBV18 to TRBJ1-5; D might be TRBD1 (5 bases). The V end lost 4 bases, the J end lost 0 bases, and 10 bases lay between the germline ends. The CDR3 consists of 15 residues. Germline V gene lookup returns CDR1 KGHSH and CDR2 LQKENI. CDR3 sequence: CASSQNGGSNQPQHF. CDR3 nucleotides: TGTGCCAGCTCACAAAACGGGGGTAGCAATCAGCCCCAGCATTTT.

The rearrangement links TRBV29-1 to TRBJ2-3; D is ambiguous. With 4 bases removed from V and 2 bases from J, the gap between germline ends came to 7 bases. The germline CDR1 and CDR2 sequences are SQVTM and ANQGSEA. The CDR3 is 12 amino acids. In nucleotides, the CDR3 is TGCAGCGTTGTAGGTTACACAGATACGCAGTATTTT. This translates into CSVVGYTDTQYF.

In this sample, this clone turned up a few times. The J gene is TRBJ2-2, the V gene TRBV29-1; D is possibly TRBD1 (6 bases). The CDR3 consists of 13 residues. Trimming stripped 4 bases from V and 6 bases from J, with 12 bases between. CDR1 and CDR2 (germline): SQVTM, ANQGSEA. The CDR3 DNA follows: TGCAGCGTTGTAGGACAGTGGGCCGGGGAGCTGTTTTTT. Translated: CSVVGQWAGELFF.

This clone has just a few counts. This chain joins TRBV29-1 and TRBJ2-6; D not resolved. CDR1 and CDR2 from the germline V gene are SQVTM and ANQGSEA. The CDR3 is made up of 12 amino acids. V was clipped by 6 bases and J by 0 bases, with 3 bases between them. CDR3 DNA: TGCAGCGTACGCTCTGGGGCCAACGTCCTGACTTTC. Its translation: CSVRSGANVLTF.

The chain carries TRBV6-5 and TRBJ1-2; the D gene is possibly TRBD1 (6 bases). V dropped 8 bases and J dropped 4 bases, with 17 bases sitting between them. The CDR3 is 14 residues long. Per germline, CDR1 MNHEY and CDR2 SVGAGI. The CDR3 DNA reads TGTGCCAGCCGCAAAGGGGGTTCCGCCTATGGCTACACCTTC. It translates to CASRKGGSAYGYTF.

This clone was observed a few times. The chain combines TRBV10-3 with TRBJ2-7; 7 bases map to TRBD2. V was pared by 6 bases and J by 2 bases, with 7 bases of the junction left unmatched. The CDR3 sequence is 14 residues long. Germline V gene sequence: CDR1 ENHRY, CDR2 SYGVKD. The CDR3 DNA reads as TGTGCCATCAGCCGCAGCACTAGCGCCTACGAGCAGTACTTC. As protein: CAISRSTSAYEQYF.

The chain couples TRBV10-3 to TRBJ2-7; 9 nucleotides line up with TRBD1. The ends lost 10 bases at V and 0 bases at J; junction bases unmatched: 4. Per the germline V gene, CDR1 is ENHRY and CDR2 is SYGVKD. CDR3 length: 13 amino acids. CDR3 sequence (DNA): TGTGCCACCACGGGACAGGGCTCCTACGAGCAGTACTTC. Its translation: CATTGQGSYEQYF.

The genes are TRBV6-5 and TRBJ2-7; possible D gene TRBD2, 5 bases. In germline, CDR1 is MNHEY, CDR2 SVGAGI. Trimming shortened V by 4 bases and J by 3 bases, and 19 bases separated the two germline ends. The CDR3 length is 16 residues. The CDR3 reads CASSSKGRTFGYEQYF. CDR3 nucleotide sequence: TGTGCCAGCAGTTCCAAAGGGAGAACTTTTGGCTACGAGCAGTACTTC.

V is TRBV29-1 and J is TRBJ2-5; tentative D call: TRBD2 (6 bases). The germline V and J ends were trimmed by 0 bases and 5 bases, with 13 bases remaining between them. The CDR3 totals 14 residues. CDR1 is SQVTM and CDR2 is ANQGSEA in the germline V gene. The CDR3 is CSVEDLGGGETQYF. CDR3 coding DNA: TGCAGCGTTGAAGATCTGGGAGGCGGGGAGACCCAGTACTTC. The full variable domain, rest sourced from reference TRBV29-1 and TRBJ2-5, is SAVISQKPSRDICQRGTSLTIQCQVDSQVTMMFWYRQQPGQSLTLIATANQGSEATYESGFVIDKFPISRPNLTFSTLTVSNMSPEDSSIYLCSVEDLGGGETQYFGPGTRLLVL.

The gene calls are TRBV11-1 and TRBJ2-7, with D possibly TRBD1 on 6 matching bases. Germline V gene data show CDR1 as SGHAT and CDR2 as FQDESV (reference sequence). This CDR3 contains 11 residues. Between the trimmed V and J ends, which lost 4 bases and 9 bases, there was a span of 10 bases. In DNA, the CDR3 is TGTGCCAGCAGCTCAACAGGGTGGCAGTACTTC. It specifies CASSSTGWQYF.

The chain recombines TRBV6-6 with TRBJ2-5, with TRBD1 matching 12 bases. This CDR3 region has 16 residues. V lost 6 bases to trimming and J lost 4 bases; unmatched junction nucleotides: 9. Germline loops: CDR1 MNHNY, CDR2 SVGAGI (reference sequence). The CDR3 loop reads CASSHPGQGAGETQYF. CDR3 coding DNA: TGTGCCAGCAGCCACCCGGGACAGGGGGCGGGAGAGACCCAGTACTTC.

This clone was seen a few times. V and J are TRBV6-6 and TRBJ1-1; D not resolved. The germline V and J ends were trimmed by 6 bases and 3 bases, with 8 bases remaining between them. Germline values: CDR1 MNHNY, CDR2 SVGAGI (reference sequence). The CDR3 sequence is 12 residues long. The DNA of the CDR3 is TGTGCCAGCAGGGAGACCTACACTGAAGCTTTCTTT. Protein product: CASRETYTEAFF.

This clone was counted a few times. The rearrangement uses TRBV19 and TRBJ2-4; TRBD1 is a possible D gene (6 bases). The V gene lost 3 bases and the J gene lost 8 bases, with 20 bases spanning the gap. Germline V gene sequence: CDR1 LNHDA, CDR2 SQIVND (reference sequence). The CDR3 consists of 16 residues. The chain's CDR3 is CASSIGSTGFTDIQYF. CDR3 coding DNA: TGTGCCAGTAGTATCGGTTCGACAGGTTTTACGGACATTCAGTACTTC.

The V call is TRBV5-1, the J call TRBJ2-7; unclear D gene. The V and J ends lost 1 base and 2 bases respectively, with 7 bases between them. The V gene's germline CDR1 is SGHRS and CDR2 YFSETQ. This CDR3 contains 13 residues. The CDR3 nucleotides read TGCGCCAGCAGCTTGCGGGCAGCCTACGAGCAGTACTTC. Translated: CASSLRAAYEQYF.

This clone has just a few counts. V is TRBV10-3 and J is TRBJ2-1, with D perhaps TRBD2 (5 bases). Germline CDR1 reads ENHRY; CDR2 reads SYGVKD. The CDR3 covers 16 residues. V shed 3 bases and J shed 0 bases, with 12 bases lying between them. The CDR3 loop reads CAISERAESSYNEQFF. In DNA, the CDR3 is TGTGCCATCAGTGAACGAGCGGAGAGCTCCTACAATGAGCAGTTCTTC.

This clone was detected a few times. The chain links TRBV9 to TRBJ2-5; perhaps TRBD1 as D (6 bases). The CDR3 has 16 amino acids. Trimming cost V 0 bases and J 6 bases, with 18 bases left between them. CDR1 and CDR2 from the germline V gene are SGDLS and YYNGEE. CDR3 DNA: TGTGCCAGCAGCGTAGGTTTAGGGGACATCGGGAAGACCCAGTACTTC. Protein sequence: CASSVGLGDIGKTQYF.

The genes are TRBV30 and TRBJ1-2; D is perhaps TRBD1 (6 bases). V was clipped by 2 bases and J by 7 bases, with 17 bases between them. Per the germline V gene, CDR1 is GTSNPN and CDR2 is SVGIG (reference sequence). The CDR3 runs 14 residues. The CDR3 is CAWSFKRTESGYTF. The CDR3 nucleotides are TGTGCCTGGAGTTTCAAAAGGACAGAGTCTGGCTACACCTTC.

This clone was counted between two and nine times. The chain carries TRBV7-9 and TRBJ1-3; unclear D gene. Germline loops: CDR1 SEHNR, CDR2 FQNEAQ (reference sequence). This CDR3 is built from 16 residues. Trimming took off 0 bases at V and 0 bases at J, with 9 bases between the two ends. The DNA of the CDR3 is TGTGCCAGCAGCTTAGCGTATGCCTACTCTGGAAACACCATATATTTT. This translates into CASSLAYAYSGNTIYF. The full variable domain, with the rest looked up from reference TRBV7-9 and TRBJ1-3, is DTGVSQNPRHKITKRGQNVTFRCDPISEHNRLYWYRQTLGQGPEFLTYFQNEAQLEKSRLLSDRFSAERPKGSFSTLEIQRTEQGDSAMYLCASSLAYAYSGNTIYFGEGSWLTVV.

V is TRBV2 and J is TRBJ2-7, with a possible D match to TRBD2 (6 bases). The CDR3 runs to 13 residues. Trimming pared 6 bases from V and 4 bases from J, leaving 13 bases between. CDR1 and CDR2 (germline): SNHLY, FYNNEI. CDR3 DNA: TGTGCCAGCAGGGCGGGATCAGGATACGAGCAGTACTTC. Translation: CASRAGSGYEQYF. The variable domain in full, with the rest retrieved from reference TRBV2 and TRBJ2-7, is EPEVTQTPSHQVTQMGQEVILRCVPISNHLYFYWYRQILGQKVEFLVSFYNNEISEKSEIFDDQFSVERPDGSNFTLKIRSTKLEDSAMYFCASRAGSGYEQYFGPGTRLTVT.

The chain is built from TRBV5-1 and TRBJ2-1; 10 bases match TRBD2. The CDR3 is made up of 15 amino acids. Per germline, CDR1 SGHRS and CDR2 YFSETQ. The junction had 10 bases not matched to a gene; V was cut back by 5 bases and J by 8 bases. The CDR3 here is CASSSDLAGVDEQFF. CDR3 sequence (DNA): TGCGCCAGCAGTTCAGATCTAGCGGGGGTGGATGAGCAGTTCTTC.

This clone was counted only a few times. CDR3 in amino acids: CASSYSLGHSPLHF. Written as DNA, the CDR3 is TGTGCCAGCAGTTACTCCCTGGGTCATTCACCCCTCCACTTT. This chain joins TRBV6-5 and TRBJ1-6; no reliable D call. The CDR3 consists of 14 residues. Germline CDR1 reads MNHEY; CDR2 reads SVGAGI. V was trimmed by 0 bases and J by 8 bases, leaving 8 bases between them.